The rows below give T cell receptor beta chains drawn from one sample of a study of regulatory T cells in long-lasting Graves disease. TCRdb re-derived calls from the multiplex PCR reads in MiXCR, one entry per CDR3 protein. The top ten hold just over 20% of the sample, which has about 350,000 distinct CDR3 sequences, 15% to 20% seen once. These records were also assigned to another study, of T cells in Graves' hyperthyroidism and ophthalmopathy.

Sequencing was performed on peripheral blood mononuclear cells (PBMCs), taken at new diagnosis, from a patient treated with antithyroid drugs. The receptors were sampled from a woman under 30 with Graves disease. CDR3s include the opening cysteine and the closing phenylalanine or tryptophan. A D gene is named only where the DNA matches it firmly. Only part of the rows carry a size: once, few, many, or a class if the clone is expanded.

size	V	D	J	CDR3	DNA
.	TRBV5-4	.	TRBJ1-4	CASSGTEHEGGNEKLFF	TGTGCCAGCAGCGGGACTGAACACGAGGGCGGTAATGAAAAACTGTTTTTT
few	TRBV5-5	TRBD1	TRBJ1-5	CASGQTGTGIKGPQHF	TGTGCCAGCGGCCAAACCGGGACAGGGATTAAGGGACCCCAGCATTTT
many	TRBV3-1	.	TRBJ2-2	CASSHPGAGELFF	TGTGCCAGCAGCCATCCCGGGGCCGGGGAGCTGTTTTTT
few	TRBV20-1	.	TRBJ2-2	CSARGIGELFF	TGCAGTGCTAGGGGGATCGGGGAGCTGTTTTTT
few	TRBV9	.	TRBJ1-6	CASSGGANSPLHF	TGTGCCAGCAGTGGGGGGGCAAATTCACCCCTCCACTTT
many	TRBV3-1	TRBD2	TRBJ2-1	CASSPETAGSYNEQFF	TGTGCCAGCAGCCCCGAGACAGCGGGGTCCTACAATGAGCAGTTCTTC
.	TRBV7-9	TRBD1	TRBJ1-3	CASSPPGQGTGNTIYF	TGTGCCAGCAGCCCCCCCGGACAGGGTACTGGAAACACCATATATTTT
.	TRBV28	.	TRBJ1-2	CASSPEQGRGGDGYTF	TGTGCCAGCAGCCCCGAACAGGGACGGGGGGGAGATGGCTACACCTTC
many	TRBV12-3/TRBV12-4	TRBD2	TRBJ2-3	CASSFFAGGQSGTDTQYF	TGTGCCAGCAGTTTTTTTGCGGGAGGGCAGTCCGGCACAGATACGCAGTATTTT
few	TRBV10-1	.	TRBJ2-7	CASRGNNYEQYF	TGCGCCAGCAGGGGAAATAACTACGAGCAGTACTTC